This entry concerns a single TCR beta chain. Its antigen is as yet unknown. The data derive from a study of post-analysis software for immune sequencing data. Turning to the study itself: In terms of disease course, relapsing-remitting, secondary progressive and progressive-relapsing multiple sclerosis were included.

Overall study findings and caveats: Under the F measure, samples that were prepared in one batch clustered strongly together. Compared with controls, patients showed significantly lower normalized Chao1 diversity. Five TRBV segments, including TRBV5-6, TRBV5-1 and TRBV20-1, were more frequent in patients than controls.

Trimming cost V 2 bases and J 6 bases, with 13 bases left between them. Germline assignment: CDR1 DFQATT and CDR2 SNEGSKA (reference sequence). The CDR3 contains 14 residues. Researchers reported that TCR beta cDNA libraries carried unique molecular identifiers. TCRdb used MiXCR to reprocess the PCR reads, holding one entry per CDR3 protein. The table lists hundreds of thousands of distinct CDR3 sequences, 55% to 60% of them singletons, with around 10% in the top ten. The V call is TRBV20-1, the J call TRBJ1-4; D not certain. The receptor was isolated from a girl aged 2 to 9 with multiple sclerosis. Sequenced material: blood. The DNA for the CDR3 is TGCAGTGCTAGATTGAGCCCGTTGGATGAAAAACTGTTTTTT. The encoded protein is CSARLSPLDEKLFF.